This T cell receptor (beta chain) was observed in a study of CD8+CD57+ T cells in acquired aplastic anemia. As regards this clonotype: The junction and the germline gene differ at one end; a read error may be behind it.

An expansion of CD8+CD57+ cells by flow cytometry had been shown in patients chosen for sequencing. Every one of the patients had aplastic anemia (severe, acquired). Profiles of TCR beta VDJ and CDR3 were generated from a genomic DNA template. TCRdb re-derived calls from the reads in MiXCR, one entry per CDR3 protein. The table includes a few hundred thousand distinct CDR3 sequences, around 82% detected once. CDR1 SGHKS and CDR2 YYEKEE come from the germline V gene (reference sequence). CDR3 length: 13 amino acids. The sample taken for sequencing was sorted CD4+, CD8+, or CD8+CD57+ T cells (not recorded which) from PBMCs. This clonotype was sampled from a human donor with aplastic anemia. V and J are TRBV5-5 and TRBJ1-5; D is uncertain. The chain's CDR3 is CASSQGLAQPQHF. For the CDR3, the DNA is TGCGCCAGCAGCCAAGGCCTTGCTCAGCCCCAGCATTTT. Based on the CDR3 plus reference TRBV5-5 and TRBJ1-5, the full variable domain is DAGVTQSPTHLIKTRGQQVTLRCSPISGHKSVSWYQQVLGQGPQFIFQYYEKEERGRGNFPDRFSARQFPNYSSELNVNALLLGDSALYLCASSQGLAQPQHFGDGTRLSIL.